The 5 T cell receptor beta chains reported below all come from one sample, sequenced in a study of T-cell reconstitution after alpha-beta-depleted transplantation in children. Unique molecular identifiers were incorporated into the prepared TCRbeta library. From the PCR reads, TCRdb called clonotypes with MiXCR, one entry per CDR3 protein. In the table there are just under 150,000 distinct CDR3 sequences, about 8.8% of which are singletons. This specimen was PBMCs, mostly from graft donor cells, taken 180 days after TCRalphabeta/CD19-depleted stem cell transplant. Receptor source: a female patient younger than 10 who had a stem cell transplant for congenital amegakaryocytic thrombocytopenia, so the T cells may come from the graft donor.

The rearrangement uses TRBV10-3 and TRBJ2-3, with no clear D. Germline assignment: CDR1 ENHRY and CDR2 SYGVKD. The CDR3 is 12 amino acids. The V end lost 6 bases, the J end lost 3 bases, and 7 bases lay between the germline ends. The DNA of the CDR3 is TGTGCCATCAGCCACGGAACAGATACGCAGTATTTT. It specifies CAISHGTDTQYF.

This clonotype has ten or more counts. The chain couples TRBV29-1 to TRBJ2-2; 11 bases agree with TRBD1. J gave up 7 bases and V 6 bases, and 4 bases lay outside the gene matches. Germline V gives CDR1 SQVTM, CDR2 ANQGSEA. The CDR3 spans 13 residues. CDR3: CSVGTGGNGELFF. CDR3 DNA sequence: TGCAGCGTCGGGACAGGGGGAAACGGGGAGCTGTTTTTT.

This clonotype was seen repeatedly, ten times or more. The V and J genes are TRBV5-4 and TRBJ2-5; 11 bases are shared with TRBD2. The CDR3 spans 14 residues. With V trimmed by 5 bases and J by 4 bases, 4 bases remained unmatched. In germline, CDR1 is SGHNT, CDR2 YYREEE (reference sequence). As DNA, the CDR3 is TGTGCCAGCAGGGTAGCGGGGGGGCTAGAGACCCAGTACTTC. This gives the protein CASRVAGGLETQYF. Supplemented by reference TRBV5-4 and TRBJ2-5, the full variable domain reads ETGVTQSPTHLIKTRGQQVTLRCSSQSGHNTVSWYQQALGQGPQFIFQYYREEENGRGNFPPRFSGLQFPNYSSELNVNALELDDSALYLCASRVAGGLETQYFGPGTRLLVL.

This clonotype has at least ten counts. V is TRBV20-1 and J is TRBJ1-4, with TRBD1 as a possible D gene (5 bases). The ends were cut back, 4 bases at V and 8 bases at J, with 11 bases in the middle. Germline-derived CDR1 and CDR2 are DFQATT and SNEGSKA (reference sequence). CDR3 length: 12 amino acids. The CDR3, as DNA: TGCAGTGCTAACGGGGCGGGGGAAAAACTGTTTTTT. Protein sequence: CSANGAGEKLFF.

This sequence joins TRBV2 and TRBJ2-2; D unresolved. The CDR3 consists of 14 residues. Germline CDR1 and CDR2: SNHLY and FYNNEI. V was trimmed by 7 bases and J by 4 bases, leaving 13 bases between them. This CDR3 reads CASTSPGRTGELFF. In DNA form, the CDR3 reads TGTGCCAGCACGTCTCCTGGTCGCACCGGGGAGCTGTTTTTT.